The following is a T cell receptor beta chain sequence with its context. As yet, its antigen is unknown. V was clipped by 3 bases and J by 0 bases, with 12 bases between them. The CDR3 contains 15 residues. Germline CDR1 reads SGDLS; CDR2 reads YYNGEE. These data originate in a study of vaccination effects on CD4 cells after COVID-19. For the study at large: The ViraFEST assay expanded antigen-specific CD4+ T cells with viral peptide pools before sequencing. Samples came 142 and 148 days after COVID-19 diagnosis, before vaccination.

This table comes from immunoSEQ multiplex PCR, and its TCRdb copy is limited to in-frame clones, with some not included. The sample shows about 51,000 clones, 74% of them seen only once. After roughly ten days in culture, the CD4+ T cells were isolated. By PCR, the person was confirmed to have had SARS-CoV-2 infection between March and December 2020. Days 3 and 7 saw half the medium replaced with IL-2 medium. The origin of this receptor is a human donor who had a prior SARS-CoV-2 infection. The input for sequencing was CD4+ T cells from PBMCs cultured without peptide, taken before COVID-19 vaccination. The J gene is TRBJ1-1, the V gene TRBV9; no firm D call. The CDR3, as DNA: TGTGCCAGCAGCGCTGGTCCAGCCTTGAACACTGAAGCTTTCTTT. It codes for CASSAGPALNTEAFF. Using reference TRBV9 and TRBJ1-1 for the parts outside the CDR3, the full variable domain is DSGVTQTPKHLITATGQRVTLRCSPRSGDLSVYWYQQSLDQGLQFLIQYYNGEERAKGNILERFSAQQFPDLHSELNLSSLELGDSALYFCASSAGPALNTEAFFGQGTRLTVV.